This T cell receptor (beta chain) stems from a study of shared clonotypes between healthy human individuals. The method was immunoSEQ multiplex PCR; TCRdb's version includes in-frame clones alone and lacks a portion of them. The sample yields just over 2,000,000 clones, about 95% seen once. Cells designated naive CD8 were CD45RO-negative and were positively selected for CCR7, with terminally differentiated effector memory CD45RA+ cells excluded. V gave up 4 bases and J gave up 7 bases; unmatched junction bases: 4. The length of the CDR3 is 14 residues. CDR1 and CDR2 (germline): SGHNT, YYREEE (reference sequence).

This clonotype was obtained from a man between 18 and 35 years old in good health. The rearrangement joins TRBV5-4 to TRBJ1-4, with 10 nucleotides matching TRBD1. The sequenced sample consisted of naive CD8+ T cells sorted from blood. The chain's CDR3 is CASSLTGGLEKLFF. CDR3 in DNA: TGTGCCAGCAGCCTGACAGGGGGCCTTGAAAAACTGTTTTTT.